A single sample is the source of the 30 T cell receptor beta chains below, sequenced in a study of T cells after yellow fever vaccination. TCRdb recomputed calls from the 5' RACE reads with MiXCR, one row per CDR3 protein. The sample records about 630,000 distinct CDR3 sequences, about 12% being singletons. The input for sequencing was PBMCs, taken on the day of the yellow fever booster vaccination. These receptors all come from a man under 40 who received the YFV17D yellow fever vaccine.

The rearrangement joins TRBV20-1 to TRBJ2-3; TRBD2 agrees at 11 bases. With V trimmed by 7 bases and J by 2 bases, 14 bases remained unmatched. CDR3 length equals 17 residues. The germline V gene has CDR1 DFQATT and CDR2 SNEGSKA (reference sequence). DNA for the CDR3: TGCAGTGTTCGGCTAGCGGGAGGCCTAAGGTCCACAGATACGCAGTATTTT. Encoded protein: CSVRLAGGLRSTDTQYF.

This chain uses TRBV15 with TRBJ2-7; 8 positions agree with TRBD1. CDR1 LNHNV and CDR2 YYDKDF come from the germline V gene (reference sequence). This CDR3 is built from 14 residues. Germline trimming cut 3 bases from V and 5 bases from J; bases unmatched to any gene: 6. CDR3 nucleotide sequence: TGTGCCACCAGCAGGACAGGGGTATATCACGAGCAGTACTTC. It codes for CATSRTGVYHEQYF.

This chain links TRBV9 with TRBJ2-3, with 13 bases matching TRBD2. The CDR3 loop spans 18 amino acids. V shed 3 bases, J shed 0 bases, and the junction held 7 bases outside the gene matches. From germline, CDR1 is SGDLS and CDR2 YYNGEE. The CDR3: CASSEGRTSGGSTDTQYF. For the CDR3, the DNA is TGTGCCAGCAGCGAGGGGCGGACTAGCGGGGGAAGCACAGATACGCAGTATTTT.

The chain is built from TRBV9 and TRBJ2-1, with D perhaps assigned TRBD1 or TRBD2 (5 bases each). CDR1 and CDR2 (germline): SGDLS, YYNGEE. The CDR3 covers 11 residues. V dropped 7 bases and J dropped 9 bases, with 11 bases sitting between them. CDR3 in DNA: TGTGCCAGCGGCAGGGAGAGTGAGCAGTTCTTC. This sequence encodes CASGRESEQFF. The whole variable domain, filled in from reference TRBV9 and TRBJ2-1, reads DSGVTQTPKHLITATGQRVTLRCSPRSGDLSVYWYQQSLDQGLQFLIQYYNGEERAKGNILERFSAQQFPDLHSELNLSSLELGDSALYFCASGRESEQFFGPGTRLTVL.

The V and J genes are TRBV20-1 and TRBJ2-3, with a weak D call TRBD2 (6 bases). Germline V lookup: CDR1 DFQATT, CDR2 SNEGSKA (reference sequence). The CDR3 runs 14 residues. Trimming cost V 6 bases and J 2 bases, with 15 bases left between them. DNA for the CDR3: TGCAGTGCGAAGAGGGGACTCCACACAGATACGCAGTATTTT. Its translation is CSAKRGLHTDTQYF.

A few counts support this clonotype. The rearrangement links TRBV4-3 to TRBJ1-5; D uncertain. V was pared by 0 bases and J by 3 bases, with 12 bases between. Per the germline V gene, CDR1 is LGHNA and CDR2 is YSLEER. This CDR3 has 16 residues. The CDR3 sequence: CASSQDRHSYNQPQHF. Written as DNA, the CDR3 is TGCGCCAGCAGCCAAGATAGGCACAGCTACAATCAGCCCCAGCATTTT.

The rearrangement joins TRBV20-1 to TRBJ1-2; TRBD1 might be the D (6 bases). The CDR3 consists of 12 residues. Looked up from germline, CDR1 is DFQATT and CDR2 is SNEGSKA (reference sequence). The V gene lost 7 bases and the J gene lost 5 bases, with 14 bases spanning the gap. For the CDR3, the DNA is TGCAGTGTGGGGGGCCTAGGGTATGGCTACACCTTC. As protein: CSVGGLGYGYTF.

CDR3 protein: CASSDTGTRSEQFF. In nucleotides, the CDR3 is TGTGCCAGCAGTGACACCGGGACTAGAAGTGAGCAGTTCTTC. The rearrangement uses TRBV2 and TRBJ2-1; 8 bases are a match to TRBD2. The CDR3 extends over 14 amino acids. J was trimmed by 9 bases and V by 3 bases; bases with no gene match: 7. Germline loops: CDR1 SNHLY, CDR2 FYNNEI.

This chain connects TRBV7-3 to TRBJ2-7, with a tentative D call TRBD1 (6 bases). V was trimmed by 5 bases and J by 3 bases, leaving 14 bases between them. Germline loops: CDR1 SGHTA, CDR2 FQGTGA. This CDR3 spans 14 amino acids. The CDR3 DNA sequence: TGTGCCAGCAGCCCGGACAGCACAAACTACGAGCAGTACTTC. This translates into CASSPDSTNYEQYF.

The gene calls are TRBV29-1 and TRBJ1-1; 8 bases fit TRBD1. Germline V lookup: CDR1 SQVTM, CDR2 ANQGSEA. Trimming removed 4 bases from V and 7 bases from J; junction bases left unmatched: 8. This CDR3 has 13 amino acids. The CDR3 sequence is CSVASSGTGEAFF. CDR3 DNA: TGCAGCGTTGCTTCATCCGGGACAGGTGAAGCTTTCTTT.

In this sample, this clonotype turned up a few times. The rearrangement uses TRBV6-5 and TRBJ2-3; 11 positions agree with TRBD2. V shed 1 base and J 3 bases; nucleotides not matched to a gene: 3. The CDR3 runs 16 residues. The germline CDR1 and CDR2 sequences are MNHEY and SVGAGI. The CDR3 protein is CASSYYTSGSTDTQYF. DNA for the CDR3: TGTGCCAGCAGTTACTATACTAGCGGGAGTACAGATACGCAGTATTTT.

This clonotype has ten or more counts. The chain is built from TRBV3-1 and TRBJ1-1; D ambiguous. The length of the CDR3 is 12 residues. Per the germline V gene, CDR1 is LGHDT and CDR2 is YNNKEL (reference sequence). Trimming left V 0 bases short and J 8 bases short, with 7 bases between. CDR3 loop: CASSQEGREAFF. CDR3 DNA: TGTGCCAGCAGCCAAGAGGGAAGGGAAGCTTTCTTT.

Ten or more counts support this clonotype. In DNA, the CDR3 is TGTGCCAGCAGTAGCGGGAGGGCCAATGAGCAGTTCTTC. It codes for CASSSGRANEQFF. J is TRBJ2-1 and V is TRBV12-3 or TRBV12-4; 10 nucleotides align to TRBD2. Trimming at V came to 5 bases and at J to 6 bases, leaving 1 base not matched to a gene. CDR3 length: 13 residues.

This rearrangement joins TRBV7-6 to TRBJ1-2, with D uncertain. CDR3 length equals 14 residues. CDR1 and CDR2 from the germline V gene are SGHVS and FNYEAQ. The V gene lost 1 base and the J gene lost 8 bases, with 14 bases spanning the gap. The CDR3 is CASSLDLSFEGYTF. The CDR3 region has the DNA TGTGCCAGCAGCTTAGATCTTTCGTTTGAAGGCTACACCTTC.

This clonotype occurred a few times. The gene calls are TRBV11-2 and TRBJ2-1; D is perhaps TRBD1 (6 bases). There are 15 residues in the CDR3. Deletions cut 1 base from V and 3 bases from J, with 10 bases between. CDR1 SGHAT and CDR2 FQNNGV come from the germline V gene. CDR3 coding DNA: TGTGCCAGCAGCTTAGTACAGGGCCTCTACAATGAGCAGTTCTTC. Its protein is CASSLVQGLYNEQFF. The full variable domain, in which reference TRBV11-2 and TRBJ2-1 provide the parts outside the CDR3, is EAGVAQSPRYKIIEKRQSVAFWCNPISGHATLYWYQQILGQGPKLLIQFQNNGVVDDSQLPKDRFSAERLKGVDSTLKIQPAKLEDSAVYLCASSLVQGLYNEQFFGPGTRLTVL.

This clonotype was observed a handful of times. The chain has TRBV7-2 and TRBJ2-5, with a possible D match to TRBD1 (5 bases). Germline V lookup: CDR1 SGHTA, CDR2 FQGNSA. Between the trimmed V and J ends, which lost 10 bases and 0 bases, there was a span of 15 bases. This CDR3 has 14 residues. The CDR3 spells CATQEGAYQETQYF. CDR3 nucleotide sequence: TGTGCCACCCAAGAAGGGGCGTACCAAGAGACCCAGTACTTC. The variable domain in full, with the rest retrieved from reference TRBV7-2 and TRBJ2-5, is GAGVSQSPSNKVTEKGKDVELRCDPISGHTALYWYRQSLGQGLEFLIYFQGNSAPDKSGLPSDRFSAERTGGSVSTLTIQRTQQEDSAVYLCATQEGAYQETQYFGPGTRLLVL.

CDR3 amino acids: CASRATSAHEQFF. CDR3 DNA sequence: TGTGCCAGCAGGGCGACTAGCGCGCATGAGCAGTTCTTC. The V gene is TRBV6-2 or TRBV6-3, the J gene TRBJ2-1; 8 bases align to TRBD2. V was pared by 6 bases and J by 8 bases, with 6 bases of the junction left unmatched. Per germline, CDR1 MNHEY and CDR2 SVGEGT. The length of the CDR3 is 13 residues.

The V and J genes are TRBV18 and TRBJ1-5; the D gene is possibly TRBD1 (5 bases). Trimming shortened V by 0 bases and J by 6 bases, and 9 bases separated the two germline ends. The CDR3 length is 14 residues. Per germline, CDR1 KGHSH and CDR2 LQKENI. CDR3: CASSPPGDRQPQHF. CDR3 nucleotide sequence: TGTGCCAGCTCACCACCCGGGGACCGTCAGCCCCAGCATTTT.

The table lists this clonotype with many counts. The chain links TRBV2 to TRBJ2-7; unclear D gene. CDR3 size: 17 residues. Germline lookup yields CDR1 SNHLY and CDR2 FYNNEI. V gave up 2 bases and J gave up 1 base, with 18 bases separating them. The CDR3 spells CASSEMLSVGRSYEQYF. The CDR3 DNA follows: TGTGCCAGCAGTGAAATGCTCTCAGTGGGTAGGTCCTACGAGCAGTACTTC.

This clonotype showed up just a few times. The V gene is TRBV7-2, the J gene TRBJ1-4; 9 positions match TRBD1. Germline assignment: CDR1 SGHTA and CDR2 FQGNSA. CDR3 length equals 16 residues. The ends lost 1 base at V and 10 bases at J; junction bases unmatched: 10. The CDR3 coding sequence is TGTGCCAGCAGCTTAGTCGCGGGACAGGGTCGGGGAAAACTGTTTTTT. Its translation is CASSLVAGQGRGKLFF.

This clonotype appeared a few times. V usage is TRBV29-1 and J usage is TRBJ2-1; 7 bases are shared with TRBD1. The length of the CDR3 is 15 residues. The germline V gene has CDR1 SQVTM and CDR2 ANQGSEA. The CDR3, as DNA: TGCACCTATTCCACCCCCAACAGGGGAACTAGGGAGCAGTTCTTC. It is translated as CTYSTPNRGTREQFF.

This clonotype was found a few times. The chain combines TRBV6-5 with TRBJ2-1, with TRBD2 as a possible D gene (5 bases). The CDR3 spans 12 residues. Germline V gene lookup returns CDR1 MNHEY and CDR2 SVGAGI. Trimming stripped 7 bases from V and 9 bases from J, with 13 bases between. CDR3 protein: CASMFGRGEQFF. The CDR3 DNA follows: TGTGCCAGCATGTTCGGCCGGGGTGAGCAGTTCTTC.

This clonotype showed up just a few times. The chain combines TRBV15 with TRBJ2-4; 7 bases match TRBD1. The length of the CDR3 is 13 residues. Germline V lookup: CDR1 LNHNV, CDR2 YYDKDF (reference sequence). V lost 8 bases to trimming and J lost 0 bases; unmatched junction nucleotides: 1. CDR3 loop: CATGDRAKNIQYF. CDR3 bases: TGTGCCACCGGGGACAGAGCCAAAAACATTCAGTACTTC.

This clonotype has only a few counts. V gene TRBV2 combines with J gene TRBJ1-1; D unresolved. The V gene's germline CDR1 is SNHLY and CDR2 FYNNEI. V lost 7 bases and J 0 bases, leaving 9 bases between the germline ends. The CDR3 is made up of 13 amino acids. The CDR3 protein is CASTRELNTEAFF. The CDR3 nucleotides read TGTGCCAGCACCAGAGAGCTGAACACTGAAGCTTTCTTT.

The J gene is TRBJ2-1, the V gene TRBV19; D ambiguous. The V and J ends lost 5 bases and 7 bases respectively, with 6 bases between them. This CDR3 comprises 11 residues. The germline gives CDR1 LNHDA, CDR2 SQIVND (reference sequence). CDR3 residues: CASSRPNEQFF. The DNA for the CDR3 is TGTGCCAGTAGTCGACCGAATGAGCAGTTCTTC. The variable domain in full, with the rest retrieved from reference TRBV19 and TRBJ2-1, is DGGITQSPKYLFRKEGQNVTLSCEQNLNHDAMYWYRQDPGQGLRLIYYSQIVNDFQKGDIAEGYSVSREKKESFPLTVTSAQKNPTAFYLCASSRPNEQFFGPGTRLTVL.

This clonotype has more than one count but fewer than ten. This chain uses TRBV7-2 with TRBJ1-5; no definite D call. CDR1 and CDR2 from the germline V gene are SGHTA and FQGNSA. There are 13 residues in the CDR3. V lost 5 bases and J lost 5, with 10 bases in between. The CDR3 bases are TGTGCCAGCAGCCCGACACGCTATCAGCCCCAGCATTTT. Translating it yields CASSPTRYQPQHF.

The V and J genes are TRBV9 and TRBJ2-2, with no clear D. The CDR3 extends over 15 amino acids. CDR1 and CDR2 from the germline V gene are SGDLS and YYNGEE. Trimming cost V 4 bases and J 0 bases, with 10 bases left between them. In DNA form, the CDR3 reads TGTGCCAGCAGCCGTCGGGCAGCGAACACCGGGGAGCTGTTTTTT. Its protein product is CASSRRAANTGELFF.

The CDR3 region is CASSSPAYEQYF. The CDR3 nucleotides read TGTGCCAGCAGTTCCCCAGCCTACGAGCAGTACTTC. The chain joins TRBV12-3 or TRBV12-4 to TRBJ2-7; D unclear. Trimming took 4 bases from V and 2 from J, leaving 6 bases between them. The CDR3 consists of 12 residues.

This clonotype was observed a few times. The CDR3 here is CASSQGLLLFTEAFF. CDR3 coding DNA: TGTGCCAGCAGCCAGGGGTTACTGTTGTTCACTGAAGCTTTCTTT. This chain uses TRBV3-1 with TRBJ1-1; D unresolved. Germline lookup yields CDR1 LGHDT and CDR2 YNNKEL (reference sequence). The CDR3 has 15 amino acids. The germline V and J ends were trimmed by 3 bases and 4 bases, with 15 bases remaining between them. Looking up the rest from reference TRBV3-1 and TRBJ1-1 gives the full variable domain: DTAVSQTPKYLVTQMGNDKSIKCEQNLGHDTMYWYKQDSKKFLKIMFSYNNKELIINETVPNRFSPKSPDKAHLNLHINSLELGDSAVYFCASSQGLLLFTEAFFGQGTRLTVV.

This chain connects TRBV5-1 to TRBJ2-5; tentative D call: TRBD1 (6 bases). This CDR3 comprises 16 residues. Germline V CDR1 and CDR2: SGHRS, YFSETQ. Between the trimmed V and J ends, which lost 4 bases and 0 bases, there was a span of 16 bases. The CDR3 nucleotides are TGCGCCAGCAGCACCTTACAGGGTGATTACCAAGAGACCCAGTACTTC. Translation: CASSTLQGDYQETQYF.